The entry below gives a single T cell receptor beta chain sequence along with its context. V dropped 3 bases and J dropped 5 bases, with 10 bases sitting between them. CDR3 length: 13 residues. Per germline, CDR1 SGHTA and CDR2 FQGNSA. These data are taken from a study of blood T cell repertoires in COVID-19. Looking at the study overall: Donors in the United States, Italy and Spain gave samples during acute or convalescent COVID-19. The analysed material was cDNA or gDNA that came from T cells, B-cell-depleted T cells, or PBMCs.

Methods used by the authors: Nucleated cell number was recorded as an estimate derived from reference gene primer amplification. TCRdb's copy holds only in-frame clones and misses some; the assay was immunoSEQ multiplex PCR. V, J and clone size were drawn from that table, and D and trimming were deduced from the DNA. Counted here are some 250,000 clones, 70% to 90% occurring once; the ten biggest clones make up 3%. The genes are TRBV7-2 and TRBJ1-1; D might be TRBD1 (5 bases). The receptor comes from a woman in her thirties who had recovered from COVID-19. Sequencing was carried out using peripheral blood. The CDR3 DNA reads TGTGCCAGCAGCTTGGGGGAGGGGACTGAAGCTTTCTTT. This translates into CASSLGEGTEAFF.